This T cell receptor (beta chain) originates from a study of human T cells and chemical hapten exposure. General study findings and limits: Positively correlated with patch test score were the counts of PT1 expanded TCRs.

Germline loops: CDR1 SQVTM, CDR2 ANQGSEA. This CDR3 has 12 residues. V was clipped by 7 bases and J by 0 bases, with 8 bases between them. The time point is: pre-sensitization, week 0. Treatment meaning: therapeutic diphenylcyclopropenone sensitization with weekly scalp DPC. Donors, patients with alopecia ranging from 18 to 70 years old and judged suitable for DPC, provided samples. Comment on this clonotype: What it recognizes is unknown.

Individual cDNA molecules (in the library) carried attached unique molecular identifiers. In the original workflow: Sequenced samples showed a median of approximately 100,000 TCRs each, with counts running from approximately 20,000 to 700,000. One entry per CDR3 protein results from TCRdb running MiXCR on the RACE reads. These V and J calls rely on TCRdb rather than the paper's analysis. The sample lists more than 250,000 distinct CDR3 sequences, approximately 8.6% occurring once. Specimen: whole blood, collected in connection with sensitization to the hapten diphenylcyclopropenone (DPC). This chain connects TRBV29-1 to TRBJ2-3; weak D call: TRBD1 (5 bases). The receptor was derived from a middle-aged woman with alopecia areata. Some clones in this sample may be carry-over from other donors' samples. The CDR3 DNA sequence: TGCAGCGCAGGGTCTAGCACAGATACGCAGTATTTT. It translates to CSAGSSTDTQYF.